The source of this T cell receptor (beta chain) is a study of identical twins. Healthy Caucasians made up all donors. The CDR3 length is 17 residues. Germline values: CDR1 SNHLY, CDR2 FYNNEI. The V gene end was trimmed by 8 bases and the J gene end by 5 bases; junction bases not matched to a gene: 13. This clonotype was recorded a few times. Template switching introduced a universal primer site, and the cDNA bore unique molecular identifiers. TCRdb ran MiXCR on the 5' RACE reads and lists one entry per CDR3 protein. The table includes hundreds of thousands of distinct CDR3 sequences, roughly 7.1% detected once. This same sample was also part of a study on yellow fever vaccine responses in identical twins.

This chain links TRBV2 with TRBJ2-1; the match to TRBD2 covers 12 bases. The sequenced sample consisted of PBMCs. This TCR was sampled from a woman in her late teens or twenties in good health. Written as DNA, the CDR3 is TGTGCCAGCGGGGGGGGACGACTAGCGGGAGCGGACAATGAGCAGTTCTTC. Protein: CASGGGRLAGADNEQFF.